This T cell receptor beta chain is drawn from a study of CXCR3 chemokines and chemotherapy response in bladder cancer. This clonotype is medium-sized by share. The ends were cut back, 5 bases at V and 1 base at J, with 12 bases in the middle. The CDR3 has 14 amino acids. Looked up from germline, CDR1 is MNHEY and CDR2 is SVGEGT. TCRdb fed the PCR reads into MiXCR, producing one record per CDR3 protein. The repertoire holds 8,000 to 10,000 distinct CDR3 sequences, with approximately 22% as singletons. Collection took place from a patient whose treatment included neoadjuvant chemotherapy. This receptor was obtained from a human donor with bladder cancer that did not respond to neoadjuvant chemotherapy. This rearrangement joins TRBV6-2 or TRBV6-3 to TRBJ2-7, with TRBD1 as a possible D gene (6 bases). CDR3 sequence reads: CASSMTGISYEQYF. For the CDR3, the DNA is TGTGCCAGCAGTATGACAGGAATTTCCTACGAGCAGTACTTC.